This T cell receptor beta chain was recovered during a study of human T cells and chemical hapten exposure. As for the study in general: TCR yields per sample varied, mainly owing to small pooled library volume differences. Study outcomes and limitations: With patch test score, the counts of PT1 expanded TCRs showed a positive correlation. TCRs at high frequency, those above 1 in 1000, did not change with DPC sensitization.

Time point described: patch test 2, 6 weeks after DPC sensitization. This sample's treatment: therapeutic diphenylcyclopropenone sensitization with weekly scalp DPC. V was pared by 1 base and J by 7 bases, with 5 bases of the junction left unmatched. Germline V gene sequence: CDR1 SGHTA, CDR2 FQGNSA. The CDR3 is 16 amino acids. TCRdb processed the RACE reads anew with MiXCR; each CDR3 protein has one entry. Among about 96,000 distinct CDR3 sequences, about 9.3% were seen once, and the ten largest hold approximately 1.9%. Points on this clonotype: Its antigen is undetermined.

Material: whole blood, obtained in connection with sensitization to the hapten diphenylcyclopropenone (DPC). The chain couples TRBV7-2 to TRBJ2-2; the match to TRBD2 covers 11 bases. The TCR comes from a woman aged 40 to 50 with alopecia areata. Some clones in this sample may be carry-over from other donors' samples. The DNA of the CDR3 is TGTGCCAGCAGCTTAGTCGCACTAGCGGGAGTCGGGGAGCTGTTTTTT. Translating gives CASSLVALAGVGELFF. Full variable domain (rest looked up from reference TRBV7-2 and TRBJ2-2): GAGVSQSPSNKVTEKGKDVELRCDPISGHTALYWYRQSLGQGLEFLIYFQGNSAPDKSGLPSDRFSAERTGGSVSTLTIQRTQQEDSAVYLCASSLVALAGVGELFFGEGSRLTVL.